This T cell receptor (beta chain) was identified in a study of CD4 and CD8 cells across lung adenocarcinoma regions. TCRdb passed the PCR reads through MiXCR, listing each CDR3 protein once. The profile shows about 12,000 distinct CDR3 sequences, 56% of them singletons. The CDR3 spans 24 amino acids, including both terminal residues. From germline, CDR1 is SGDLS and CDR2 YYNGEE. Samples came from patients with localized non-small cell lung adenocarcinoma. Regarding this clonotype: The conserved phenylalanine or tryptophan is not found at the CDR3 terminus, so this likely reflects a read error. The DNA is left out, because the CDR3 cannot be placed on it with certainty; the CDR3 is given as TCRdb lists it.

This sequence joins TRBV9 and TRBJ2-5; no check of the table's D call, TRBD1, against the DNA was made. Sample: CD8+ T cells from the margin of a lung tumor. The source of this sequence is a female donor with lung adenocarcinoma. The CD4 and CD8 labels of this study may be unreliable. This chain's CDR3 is CVETRFHHVALAGLELLSSTNPPR.